This TCR beta chain was obtained from a study of blood T cell repertoires in COVID-19. Data came from immunoSEQ multiplex PCR; TCRdb stores just in-frame clones and leaves some out. The table includes some 270,000 clones, around 86% detected once. The CDR3 is made up of 17 amino acids. V was pared by 7 bases and J by 0 bases, with 13 bases of the junction left unmatched. The germline gives CDR1 SGHVS, CDR2 FQNEAQ. The chain couples TRBV7-8 to TRBJ2-3; 7 bases fit TRBD1. The receptor's source is a middle-aged man with acute or convalescent COVID-19. The sequenced sample was peripheral blood. Here the CDR3 reads CASNPRIGGASTDTQYF. The CDR3 DNA sequence: TGTGCCAGCAACCCCAGAATAGGGGGCGCGAGCACAGATACGCAGTATTTT.